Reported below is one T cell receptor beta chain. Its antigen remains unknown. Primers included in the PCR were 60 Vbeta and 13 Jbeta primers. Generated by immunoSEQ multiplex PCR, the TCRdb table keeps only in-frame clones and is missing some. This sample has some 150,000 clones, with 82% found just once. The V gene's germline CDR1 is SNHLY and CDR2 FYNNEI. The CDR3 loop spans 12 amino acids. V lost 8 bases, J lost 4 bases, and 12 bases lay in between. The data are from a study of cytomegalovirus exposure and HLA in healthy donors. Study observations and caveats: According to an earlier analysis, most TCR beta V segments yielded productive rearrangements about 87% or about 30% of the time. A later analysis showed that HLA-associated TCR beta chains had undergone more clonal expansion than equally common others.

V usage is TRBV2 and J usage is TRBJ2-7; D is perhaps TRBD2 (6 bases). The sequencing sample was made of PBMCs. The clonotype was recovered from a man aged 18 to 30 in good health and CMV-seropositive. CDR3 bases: TGTGCCAGCGGTCGTAGCGGATACGAGCAGTACTTC. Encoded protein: CASGRSGYEQYF.